These 8 T cell receptor beta chains originate from one sample sequenced in a study of OX40 agonist ivuxolimab in advanced cancers. Profiled with immunoSEQ multiplex PCR; TCRdb holds only in-frame clones, not every one. The table records about 76,000 clones, 85% to 90% of them present only once. The sequences come from CD4+ or CD8+ T cells sorted from blood, collected in a trial of the OX40 agonist ivuxolimab. These receptors all stem from an adult with an advanced solid tumor such as melanoma, head and neck, liver or kidney cancer.

The J gene is TRBJ2-1, the V gene TRBV20-1, with D perhaps matching TRBD1 or TRBD2 (5 bases each). Per germline, CDR1 DFQATT and CDR2 SNEGSKA (reference sequence). V dropped 6 bases and J dropped 13 bases, with 16 bases sitting between them. There are 11 residues in the CDR3. The CDR3 nucleotides are TGCAGTGCACCGGGACCCCTCCAACAGTTCTTC. The encoded protein is CSAPGPLQQFF.

The J gene is TRBJ2-7, the V gene TRBV27, with no clear D. This CDR3 is built from 17 residues. From germline, CDR1 is MNHEY and CDR2 SMNVEV (reference sequence). V lost 4 bases, J lost 0 bases, and 19 bases lay in between. The CDR3 loop is CASSSYTDDTFSYEQYF. CDR3 bases: TGTGCCAGCAGTTCTTACACGGATGACACGTTCTCCTACGAGCAGTACTTC.

The chain carries TRBV29-1 and TRBJ2-7; D gene uncertain. Per the germline V gene, CDR1 is SQVTM and CDR2 is ANQGSEA. CDR3 length: 13 residues. With 0 bases removed from V and 5 bases from J, the gap between germline ends came to 11 bases. The CDR3 sequence is CSVEDRLHDEQYF. The DNA of the CDR3 is TGCAGCGTTGAAGATCGGCTTCACGACGAGCAGTACTTC.

Comments on this clone: The same CDR3 is also encoded by other DNA sequences in this sample. The V and J genes are TRBV7-2 and TRBJ1-5, with D unresolved. In germline, CDR1 is SGHTA, CDR2 FQGNSA. The CDR3 covers 13 residues. The ends were cut back, 3 bases at V and 4 bases at J, with 7 bases in the middle. This CDR3 reads CASSLGPNQPQHF. CDR3 DNA sequence: TGTGCCAGCAGCTTGGGTCCAAATCAGCCCCAGCATTTT.

In this sample, this clone turned up a few times. The chain recombines TRBV10-1 with TRBJ2-7, with D unclear. There are 14 residues in the CDR3. The V gene lost 3 bases and the J gene lost 1 base, with 10 bases spanning the gap. Germline CDR1 is WNHNN and CDR2 is SYGVQD (reference sequence). DNA of the CDR3: TGCGCCAGCAGTGAAGGGCCCCTTTCCTACGAGCAGTACGTC. It is translated as CASSEGPLSYEQYV.

The rearrangement uses TRBV18 and TRBJ1-6; D remains ambiguous. V was cut by 3 bases and J by 2 bases, with 8 bases left in between. This CDR3 region has 15 residues. Germline V gene sequence: CDR1 KGHSH, CDR2 LQKENI. CDR3 sequence (DNA): TGTGCCAGCTCACCGATCGGGGCCTATAATTCACCCCTCCACTTT. It yields the protein CASSPIGAYNSPLHF.

This chain joins TRBV7-2 and TRBJ1-2, with D unclear. The CDR3 sequence is 12 residues long. Germline V lookup: CDR1 SGHTA, CDR2 FQGNSA. Trimming cost V 7 bases and J 3 bases, with 9 bases left between them. The CDR3 DNA sequence: TGTGCCAGCAAGGGCCGGGACTATGGCTACACCTTC. Translation gives CASKGRDYGYTF. Supplemented by reference TRBV7-2 and TRBJ1-2, the full variable domain reads GAGVSQSPSNKVTEKGKDVELRCDPISGHTALYWYRQSLGQGLEFLIYFQGNSAPDKSGLPSDRFSAERTGGSVSTLTIQRTQQEDSAVYLCASKGRDYGYTFGSGTRLTVV.

This sequence joins TRBV5-5 and TRBJ1-2; 7 bases fit TRBD1. The CDR3 runs 14 residues. CDR1 and CDR2 from the germline V gene are SGHKS and YYEKEE (reference sequence). V lost 2 bases and J lost 4; bases outside the gene matches: 5. CDR3 DNA sequence: TGTGCCAGCAGCTTCCAGACAGGGCCCTATGGCTACACCTTC. Translation gives CASSFQTGPYGYTF. Complete variable domain (other parts from reference TRBV5-5 and TRBJ1-2): DAGVTQSPTHLIKTRGQQVTLRCSPISGHKSVSWYQQVLGQGPQFIFQYYEKEERGRGNFPDRFSARQFPNYSSELNVNALLLGDSALYLCASSFQTGPYGYTFGSGTRLTVV.